This TCR beta chain was obtained from a study of T cells in localized non-small cell lung cancer. Findings and caveats of the study: Sequence data derive from only one tumor region, so heterogeneity remains possible. Blood T cell density predicted longer survival; adjacent-lung clonality, shorter.

A word on this clone: Its target is not known.

Here immunoSEQ multiplex PCR was the method, and the copy in TCRdb shows in-frame clones only, minus some. The sample includes 33,000 or so clones, around 79% seen only once; the top ten take 17%. Germline trimming cut 8 bases from V and 7 bases from J; bases unmatched to any gene: 7. Germline V gives CDR1 MGHDK, CDR2 SYGVNS. The CDR3 sequence is 14 residues long. The chain is built from TRBV25-1 and TRBJ1-6, with 8 bases lining up with TRBD1. The source of this sequence is a male donor at least 60 years old with stage III squamous cell lung carcinoma. The sequencing used peripheral blood, collected before any cancer treatment. CDR3 DNA sequence: TGTGCCAGCCGATCACAGGGGGGCAATTCACCCCTCCACTTT. As protein: CASRSQGGNSPLHF.